Presented here are 2 T cell receptor beta chains from one specimen sequenced in a study of shared clonotypes between healthy human individuals. Repertoires were generated with immunoSEQ multiplex PCR, while TCRdb's copy carries only in-frame clones and drops some. The table lists a few million clones, about 90% of them singletons. Source material: naive CD4+ T cells from PBMCs. Subset described: CD45RA+ positively selected. These receptors were taken from a man aged 18 to 29 in good health. Some clones in this sample may be carry-over from other donors' samples.

This clone was detected only a few times. This chain joins TRBV2 and TRBJ1-5; D may be TRBD1 (6 bases). V lost 2 bases, J lost 6 bases, and 11 bases lay in between. The germline gives CDR1 SNHLY, CDR2 FYNNEI. There are 14 residues in the CDR3. The DNA of the CDR3 is TGTGCCAGCAGTGAACGGGCAGGGGTTCAGCCCCAGCATTTT. As protein: CASSERAGVQPQHF.

This clone occurred once. CDR3 amino acids: CASSPGPTNEKLFF. The DNA of the CDR3 is TGCGCCAGCAGCCCCGGGCCAACTAATGAAAAACTGTTTTTT. The J gene is TRBJ1-4, the V gene TRBV10-1; D not resolved. Trimming removed 6 bases from V and 0 bases from J, with 8 bases in between. This CDR3 region has 14 residues. Germline V gene data show CDR1 as WNHNN and CDR2 as SYGVQD (reference sequence).